Listed here are 2 T cell receptor beta chains from one sample, sequenced in a study of shared clonotypes between healthy human individuals (TCRdb year 2020). Libraries were made using the immunoSEQ multiplex PCR assay. Entries here come from immuneACCESS through TCRdb and include only in-frame sequences with V and J called. Some clones fail to appear in such tables; in the studies checked, an unresolved V gene covers under half of the shortfall, and the cause of the remainder is unknown. The sample table holds millions of clones, of which about 95% were seen once. 0.13% of the sample belongs to the ten largest clones. Sequenced input: naive CD4+ T cells sorted from blood. What the cell subset or site label conveys for this sample: CD45RA+ positively selected. These receptors originate from a man in his late teens or twenties in good health.

CDR3 sequence (DNA): TGTGCCAGCAGCTCCCTTCTGGTGCTAGCGGGAGGTCCAGATACGCAGTATTTT. Protein product: CASSSLLVLAGGPDTQYF. The chain carries TRBV5-6 and TRBJ2-3; 11 nucleotides agree with TRBD2. The CDR3 contains 18 residues. V lost 3 bases and J lost 4; bases outside the gene matches: 13. Germline CDR1 is SGHDT and CDR2 is YYEEEE.

This clone appeared a single time. The chain combines TRBV6-5 with TRBJ2-6; no firm D call. V was trimmed by 3 bases and J by 5 bases, leaving 5 bases between them. From germline, CDR1 is MNHEY and CDR2 SVGAGI. The CDR3 spans 13 residues. The CDR3 sequence: CASSYSRANVLTF. CDR3 nucleotide sequence: TGTGCCAGCAGTTATAGTAGGGCCAACGTCCTGACTTTC.